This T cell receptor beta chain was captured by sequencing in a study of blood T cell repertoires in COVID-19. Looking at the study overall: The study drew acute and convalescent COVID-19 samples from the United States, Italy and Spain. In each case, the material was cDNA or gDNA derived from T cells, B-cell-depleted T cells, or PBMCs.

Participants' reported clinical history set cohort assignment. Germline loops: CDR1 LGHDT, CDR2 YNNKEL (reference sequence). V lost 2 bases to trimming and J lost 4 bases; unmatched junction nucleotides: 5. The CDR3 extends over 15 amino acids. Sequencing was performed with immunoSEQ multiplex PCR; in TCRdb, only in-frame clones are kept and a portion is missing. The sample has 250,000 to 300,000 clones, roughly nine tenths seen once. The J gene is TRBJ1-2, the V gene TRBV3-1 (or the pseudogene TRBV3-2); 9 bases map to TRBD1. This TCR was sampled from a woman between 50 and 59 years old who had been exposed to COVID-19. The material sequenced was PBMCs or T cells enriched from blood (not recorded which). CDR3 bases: TGTGCCAGCAGCCAACGGGACAGGGACGGCTATGGCTACACCTTC. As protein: CASSQRDRDGYGYTF.